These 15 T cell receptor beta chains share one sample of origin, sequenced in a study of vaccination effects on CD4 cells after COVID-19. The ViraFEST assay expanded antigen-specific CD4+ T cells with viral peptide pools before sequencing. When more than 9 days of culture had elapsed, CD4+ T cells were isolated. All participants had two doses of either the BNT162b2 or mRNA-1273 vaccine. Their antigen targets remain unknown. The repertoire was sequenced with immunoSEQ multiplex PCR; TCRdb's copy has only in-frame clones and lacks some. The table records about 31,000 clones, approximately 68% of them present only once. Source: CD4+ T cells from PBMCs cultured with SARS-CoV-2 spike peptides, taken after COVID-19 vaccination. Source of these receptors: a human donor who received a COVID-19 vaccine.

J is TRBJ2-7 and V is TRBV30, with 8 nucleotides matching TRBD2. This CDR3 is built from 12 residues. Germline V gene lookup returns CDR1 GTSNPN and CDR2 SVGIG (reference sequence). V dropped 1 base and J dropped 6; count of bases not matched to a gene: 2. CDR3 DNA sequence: TGTGCCTGGAGTGCCGGGAGGGGCGAGCAGTACTTC. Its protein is CAWSAGRGEQYF.

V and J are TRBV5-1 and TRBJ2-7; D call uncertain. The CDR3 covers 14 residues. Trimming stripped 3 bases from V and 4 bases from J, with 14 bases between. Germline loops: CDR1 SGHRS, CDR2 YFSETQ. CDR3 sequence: CASSYSSQIYEQYF. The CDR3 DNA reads TGCGCCAGCAGCTATAGCAGCCAAATTTACGAGCAGTACTTC.

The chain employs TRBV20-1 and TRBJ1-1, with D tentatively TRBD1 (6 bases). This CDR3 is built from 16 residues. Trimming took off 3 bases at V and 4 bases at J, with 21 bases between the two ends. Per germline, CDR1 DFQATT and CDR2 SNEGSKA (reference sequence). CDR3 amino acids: CSASRGGPLVSTEAFF. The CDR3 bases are TGCAGTGCTAGTAGGGGGGGCCCCTTGGTCAGCACTGAAGCTTTCTTT.

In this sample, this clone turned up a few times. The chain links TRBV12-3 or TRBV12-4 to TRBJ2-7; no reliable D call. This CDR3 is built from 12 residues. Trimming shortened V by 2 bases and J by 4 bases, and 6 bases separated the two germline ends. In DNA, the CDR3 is TGTGCCAGCAGTTTACGGCAGTACGAGCAGTACTTC. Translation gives CASSLRQYEQYF.

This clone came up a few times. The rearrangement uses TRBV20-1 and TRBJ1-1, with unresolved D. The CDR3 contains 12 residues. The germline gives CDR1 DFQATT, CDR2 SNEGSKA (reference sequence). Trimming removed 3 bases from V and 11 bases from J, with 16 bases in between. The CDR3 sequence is CSASPRGVTAFF. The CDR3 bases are TGCAGTGCTAGTCCCCGGGGAGTTACGGCTTTCTTT.

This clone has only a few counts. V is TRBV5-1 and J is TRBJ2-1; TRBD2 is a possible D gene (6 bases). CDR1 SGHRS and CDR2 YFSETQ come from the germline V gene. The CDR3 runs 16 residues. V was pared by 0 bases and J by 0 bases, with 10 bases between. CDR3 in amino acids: CASSLAYGSSYNEQFF. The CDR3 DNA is TGCGCCAGCAGCTTGGCCTACGGGAGCTCCTACAATGAGCAGTTCTTC. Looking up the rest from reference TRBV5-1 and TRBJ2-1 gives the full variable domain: KAGVTQTPRYLIKTRGQQVTLSCSPISGHRSVSWYQQTPGQGLQFLFEYFSETQRNKGNFPGRFSGRQFSNSRSEMNVSTLELGDSALYLCASSLAYGSSYNEQFFGPGTRLTVL.

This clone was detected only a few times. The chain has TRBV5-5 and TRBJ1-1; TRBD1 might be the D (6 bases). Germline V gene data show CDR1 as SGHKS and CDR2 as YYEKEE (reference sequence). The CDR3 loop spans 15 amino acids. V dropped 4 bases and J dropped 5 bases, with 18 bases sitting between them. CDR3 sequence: CASSARRRTGTEAFF. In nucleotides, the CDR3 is TGTGCCAGCAGCGCCCGCAGAAGAACAGGGACTGAAGCTTTCTTT.

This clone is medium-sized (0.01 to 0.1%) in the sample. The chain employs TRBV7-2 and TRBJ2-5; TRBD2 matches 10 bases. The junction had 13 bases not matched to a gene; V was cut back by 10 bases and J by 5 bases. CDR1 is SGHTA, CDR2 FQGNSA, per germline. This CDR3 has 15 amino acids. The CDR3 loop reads CATGEASGSGETQYF. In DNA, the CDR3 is TGTGCCACCGGTGAGGCTAGCGGGAGTGGGGAGACCCAGTACTTC.

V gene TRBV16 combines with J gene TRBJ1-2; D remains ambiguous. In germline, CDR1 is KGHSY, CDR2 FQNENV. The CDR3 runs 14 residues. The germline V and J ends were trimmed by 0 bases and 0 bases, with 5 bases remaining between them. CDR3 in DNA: TGTGCCAGCAGCCAATCGAGGGCTAACTATGGCTACACCTTC. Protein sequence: CASSQSRANYGYTF.

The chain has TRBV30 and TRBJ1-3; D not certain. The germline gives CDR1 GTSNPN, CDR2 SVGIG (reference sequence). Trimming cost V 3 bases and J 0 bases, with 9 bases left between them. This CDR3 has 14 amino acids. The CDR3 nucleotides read TGTGCCTGGAGCCCGACCGACTCTGGAAACACCATATATTTT. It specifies CAWSPTDSGNTIYF.

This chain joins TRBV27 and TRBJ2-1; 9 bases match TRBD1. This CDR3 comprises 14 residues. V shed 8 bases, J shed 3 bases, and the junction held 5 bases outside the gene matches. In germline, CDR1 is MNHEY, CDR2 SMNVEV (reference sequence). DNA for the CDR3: TGTGCCAGCGGGAGGACAGGGGTCTACAATGAGCAGTTCTTC. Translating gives CASGRTGVYNEQFF.

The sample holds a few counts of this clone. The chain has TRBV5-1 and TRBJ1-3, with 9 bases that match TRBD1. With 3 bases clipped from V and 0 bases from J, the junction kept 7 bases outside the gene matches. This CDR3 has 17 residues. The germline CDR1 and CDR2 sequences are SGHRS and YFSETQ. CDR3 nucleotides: TGCGCCAGCAGCTCGGCTTGGACAGGGGACTCTGGAAACACCATATATTTT. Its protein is CASSSAWTGDSGNTIYF.

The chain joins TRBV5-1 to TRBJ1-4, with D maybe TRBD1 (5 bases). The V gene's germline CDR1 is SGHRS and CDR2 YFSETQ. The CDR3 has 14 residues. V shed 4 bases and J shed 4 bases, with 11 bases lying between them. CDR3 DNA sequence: TGCGCCAGCAGCCCGACAGTAGGTAATGAAAAACTGTTTTTT. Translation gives CASSPTVGNEKLFF.

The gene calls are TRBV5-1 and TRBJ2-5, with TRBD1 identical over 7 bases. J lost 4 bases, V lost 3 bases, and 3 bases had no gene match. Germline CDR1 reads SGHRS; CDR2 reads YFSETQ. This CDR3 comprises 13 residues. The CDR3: CASSSYRGETQYF. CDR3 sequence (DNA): TGCGCCAGCAGCTCCTACAGGGGAGAGACCCAGTACTTC.

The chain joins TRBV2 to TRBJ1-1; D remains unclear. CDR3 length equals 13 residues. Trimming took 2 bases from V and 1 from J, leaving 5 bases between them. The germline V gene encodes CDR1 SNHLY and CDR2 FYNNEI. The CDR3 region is CASSETANTEAFF. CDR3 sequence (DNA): TGTGCCAGCAGTGAAACAGCGAACACTGAAGCTTTCTTT.